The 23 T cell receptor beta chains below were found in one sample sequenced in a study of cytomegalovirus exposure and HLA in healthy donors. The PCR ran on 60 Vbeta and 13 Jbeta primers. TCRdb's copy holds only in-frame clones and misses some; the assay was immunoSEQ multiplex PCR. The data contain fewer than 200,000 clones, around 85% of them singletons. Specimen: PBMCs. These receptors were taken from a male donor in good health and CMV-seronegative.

In nucleotides, the CDR3 is TGCGCCAGCAGCGGTGAGTGGGGGCCTTCCACCGGGGAGCTGTTTTTT. This sequence encodes CASSGEWGPSTGELFF. The chain recombines TRBV5-1 with TRBJ2-2; D is possibly TRBD1 (6 bases). The CDR3 is 16 amino acids. V lost 4 bases to trimming and J lost 4 bases, with 17 bases between them. CDR1 SGHRS and CDR2 YFSETQ come from the germline V gene.

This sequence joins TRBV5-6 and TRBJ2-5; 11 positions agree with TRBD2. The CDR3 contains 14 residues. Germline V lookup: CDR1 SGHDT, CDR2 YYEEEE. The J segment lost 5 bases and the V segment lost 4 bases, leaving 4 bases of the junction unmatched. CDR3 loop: CASSPGLAVETQYF. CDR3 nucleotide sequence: TGTGCCAGCAGCCCGGGACTAGCGGTGGAGACCCAGTACTTC.

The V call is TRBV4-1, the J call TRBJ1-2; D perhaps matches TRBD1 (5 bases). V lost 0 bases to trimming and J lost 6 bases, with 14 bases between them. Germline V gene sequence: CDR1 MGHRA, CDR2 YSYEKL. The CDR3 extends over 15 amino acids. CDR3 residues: CASSQESRVWDGYTF. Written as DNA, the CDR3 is TGCGCCAGCAGCCAAGAAAGCAGGGTCTGGGATGGCTACACCTTC.

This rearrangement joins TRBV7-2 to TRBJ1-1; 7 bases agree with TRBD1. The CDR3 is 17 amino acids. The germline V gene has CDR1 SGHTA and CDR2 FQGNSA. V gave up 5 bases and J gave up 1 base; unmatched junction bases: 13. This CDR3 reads CASSSDREAIWNTEAFF. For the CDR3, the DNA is TGTGCCAGCAGCAGTGACAGGGAGGCCATCTGGAACACTGAAGCTTTCTTT.

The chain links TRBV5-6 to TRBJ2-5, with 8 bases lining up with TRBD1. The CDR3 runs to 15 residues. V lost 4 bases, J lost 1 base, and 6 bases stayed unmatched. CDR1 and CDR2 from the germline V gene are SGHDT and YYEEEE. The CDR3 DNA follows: TGTGCCAGCAGCCCTGACAGGGGTCTCCAAGAGACCCAGTACTTC. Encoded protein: CASSPDRGLQETQYF.

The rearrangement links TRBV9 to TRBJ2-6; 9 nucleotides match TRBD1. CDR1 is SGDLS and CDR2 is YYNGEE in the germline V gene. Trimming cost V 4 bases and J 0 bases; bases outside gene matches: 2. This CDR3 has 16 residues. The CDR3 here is CASSPDRGSGANVLTF. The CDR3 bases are TGTGCCAGCAGCCCGGACAGGGGCTCTGGGGCCAACGTCCTGACTTTC.

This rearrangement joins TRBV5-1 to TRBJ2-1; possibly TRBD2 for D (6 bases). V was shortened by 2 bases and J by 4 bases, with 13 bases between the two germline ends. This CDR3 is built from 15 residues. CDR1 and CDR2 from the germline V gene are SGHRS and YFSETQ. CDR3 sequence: CASSLIGGPYNEQFF. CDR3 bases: TGCGCCAGCAGCTTAATCGGGGGACCATACAATGAGCAGTTCTTC.

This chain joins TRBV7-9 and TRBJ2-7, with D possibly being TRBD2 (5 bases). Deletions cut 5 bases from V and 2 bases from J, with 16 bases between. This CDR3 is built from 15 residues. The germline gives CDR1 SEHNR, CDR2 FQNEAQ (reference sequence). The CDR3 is CASSPRGGTPYEQYF. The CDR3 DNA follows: TGTGCCAGCAGCCCCCGTGGAGGAACCCCCTACGAGCAGTACTTC.

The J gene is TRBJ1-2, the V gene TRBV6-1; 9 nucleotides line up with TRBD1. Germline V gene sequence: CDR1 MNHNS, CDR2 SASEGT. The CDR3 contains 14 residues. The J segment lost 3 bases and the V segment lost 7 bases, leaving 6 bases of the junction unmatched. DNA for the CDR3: TGTGCCAGCACTACCACAGGGGGCGACTATGGCTACACCTTC. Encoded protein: CASTTTGGDYGYTF.

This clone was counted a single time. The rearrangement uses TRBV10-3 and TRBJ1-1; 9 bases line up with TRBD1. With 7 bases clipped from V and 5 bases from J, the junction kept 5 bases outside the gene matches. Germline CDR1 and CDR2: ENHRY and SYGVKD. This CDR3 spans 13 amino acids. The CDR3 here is CAIIQDRGTEAFF. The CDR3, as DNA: TGTGCCATCATCCAGGACAGGGGAACTGAAGCTTTCTTT.

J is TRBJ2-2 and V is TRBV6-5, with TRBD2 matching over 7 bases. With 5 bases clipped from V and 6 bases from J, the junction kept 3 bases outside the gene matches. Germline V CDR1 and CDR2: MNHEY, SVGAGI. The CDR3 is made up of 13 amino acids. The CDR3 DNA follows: TGTGCCAGCAGTCGCGGACTAGCCGGGGAGCTGTTTTTT. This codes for CASSRGLAGELFF.

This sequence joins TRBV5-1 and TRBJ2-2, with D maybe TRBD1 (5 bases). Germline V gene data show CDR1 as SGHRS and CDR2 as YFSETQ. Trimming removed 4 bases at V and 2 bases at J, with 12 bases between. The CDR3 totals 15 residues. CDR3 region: CASSRPGLNTGELFF. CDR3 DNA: TGCGCCAGCAGCCGACCAGGGTTAAACACCGGGGAGCTGTTTTTT.

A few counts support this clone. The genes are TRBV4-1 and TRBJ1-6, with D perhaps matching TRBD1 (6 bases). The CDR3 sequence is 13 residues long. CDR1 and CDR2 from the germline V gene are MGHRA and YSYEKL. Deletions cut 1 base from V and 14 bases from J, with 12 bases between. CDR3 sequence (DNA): TGCGCCAGCAGCCAAGCACAGGGAGATGCCCTCCACTTT. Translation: CASSQAQGDALHF.

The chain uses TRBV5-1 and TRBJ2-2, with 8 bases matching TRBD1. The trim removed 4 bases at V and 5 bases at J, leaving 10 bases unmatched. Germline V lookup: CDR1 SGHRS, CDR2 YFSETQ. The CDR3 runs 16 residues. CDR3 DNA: TGCGCCAGCAGCGACCAGGGGGCCAGGAGGACCGGGGAGCTGTTTTTT. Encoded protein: CASSDQGARRTGELFF.

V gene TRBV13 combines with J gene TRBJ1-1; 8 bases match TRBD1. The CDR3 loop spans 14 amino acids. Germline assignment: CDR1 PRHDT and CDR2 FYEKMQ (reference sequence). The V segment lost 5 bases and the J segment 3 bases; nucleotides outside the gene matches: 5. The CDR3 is CASSPRGRDTEAFF. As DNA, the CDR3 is TGTGCCAGCAGCCCCAGGGGGCGGGACACTGAAGCTTTCTTT.

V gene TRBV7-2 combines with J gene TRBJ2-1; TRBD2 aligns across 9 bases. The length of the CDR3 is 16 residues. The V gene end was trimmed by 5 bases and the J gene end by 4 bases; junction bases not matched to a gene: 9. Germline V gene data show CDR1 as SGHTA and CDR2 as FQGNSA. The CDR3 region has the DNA TGTGCCAGCAGCGGAGCGGGGGGAGGGGTTTACAATGAGCAGTTCTTC. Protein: CASSGAGGGVYNEQFF.

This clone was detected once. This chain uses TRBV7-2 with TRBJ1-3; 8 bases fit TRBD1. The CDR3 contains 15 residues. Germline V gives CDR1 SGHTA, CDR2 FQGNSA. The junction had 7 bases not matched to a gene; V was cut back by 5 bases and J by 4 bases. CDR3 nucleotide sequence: TGTGCCAGCAGCCTCAGGGGGCCGGTGGGAAACACCATATATTTT. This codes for CASSLRGPVGNTIYF.

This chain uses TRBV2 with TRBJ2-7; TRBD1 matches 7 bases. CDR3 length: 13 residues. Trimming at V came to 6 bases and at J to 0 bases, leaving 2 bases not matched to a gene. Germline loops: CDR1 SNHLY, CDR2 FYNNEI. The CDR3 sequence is CASRRQGSYEQYF. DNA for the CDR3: TGTGCCAGCAGACGACAGGGCTCCTACGAGCAGTACTTC.

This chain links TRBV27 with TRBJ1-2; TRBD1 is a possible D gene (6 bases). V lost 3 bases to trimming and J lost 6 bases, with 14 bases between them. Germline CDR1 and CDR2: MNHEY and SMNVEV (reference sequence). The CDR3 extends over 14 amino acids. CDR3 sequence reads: CASSFLGAEHGYTF. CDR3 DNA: TGTGCCAGCAGTTTTTTGGGGGCGGAACATGGCTACACCTTC.

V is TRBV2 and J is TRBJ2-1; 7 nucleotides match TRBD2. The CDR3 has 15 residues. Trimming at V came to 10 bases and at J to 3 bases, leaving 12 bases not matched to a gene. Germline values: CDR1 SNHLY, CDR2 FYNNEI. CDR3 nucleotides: TGTGCCACTAGCCGACAGACTAGCATCTACAATGAGCAGTTCTTC. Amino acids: CATSRQTSIYNEQFF.

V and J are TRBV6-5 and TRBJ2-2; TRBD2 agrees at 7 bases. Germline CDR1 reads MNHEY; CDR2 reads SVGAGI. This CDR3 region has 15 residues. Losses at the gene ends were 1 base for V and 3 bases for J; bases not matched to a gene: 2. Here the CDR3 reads CASSYLAGDTGELFF. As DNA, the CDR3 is TGTGCCAGCAGTTACTTGGCGGGGGACACCGGGGAGCTGTTTTTT.

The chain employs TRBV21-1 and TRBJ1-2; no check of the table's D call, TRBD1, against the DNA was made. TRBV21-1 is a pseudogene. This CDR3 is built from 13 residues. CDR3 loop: CASSKGQSYGYTF. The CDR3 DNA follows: TGTGCCAGCAGCAAAGGTCAGTCTTATGGCTACACCTTC.

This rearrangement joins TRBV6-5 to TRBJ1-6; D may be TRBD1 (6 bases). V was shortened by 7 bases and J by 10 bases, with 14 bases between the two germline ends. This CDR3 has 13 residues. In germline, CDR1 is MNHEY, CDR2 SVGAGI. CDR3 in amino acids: CASTRDKGSPLHF. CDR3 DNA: TGTGCCAGCACCCGGGACAAGGGATCACCCCTCCACTTT.